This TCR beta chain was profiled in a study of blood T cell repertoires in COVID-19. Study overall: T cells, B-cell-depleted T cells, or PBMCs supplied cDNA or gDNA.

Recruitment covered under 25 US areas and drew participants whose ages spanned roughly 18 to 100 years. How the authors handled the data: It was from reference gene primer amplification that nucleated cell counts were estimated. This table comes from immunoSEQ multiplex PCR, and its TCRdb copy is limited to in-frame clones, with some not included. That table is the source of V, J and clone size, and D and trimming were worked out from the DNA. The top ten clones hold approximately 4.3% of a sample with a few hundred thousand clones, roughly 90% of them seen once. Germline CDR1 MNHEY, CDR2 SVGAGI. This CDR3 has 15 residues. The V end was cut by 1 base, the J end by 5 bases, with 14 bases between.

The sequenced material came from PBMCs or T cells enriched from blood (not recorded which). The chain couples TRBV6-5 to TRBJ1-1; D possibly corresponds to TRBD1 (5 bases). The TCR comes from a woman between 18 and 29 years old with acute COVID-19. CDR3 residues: CASSYYQAGPTEAFF. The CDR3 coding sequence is TGTGCCAGCAGTTACTATCAGGCAGGGCCAACTGAAGCTTTCTTT.